This is a list of T cell receptor beta chains from one sample in a study of CD8+ T cells in alopecia areata. Only in-frame clones appear in the TCRdb table, and some are missing; sequencing was by immunoSEQ multiplex PCR. This repertoire shows roughly 200,000 clones, approximately 40% found once; its top ten account for approximately 2.9%. The material was CD4+ T cells sorted from blood, obtained at roughly week 36, from a patient treated with tofacitinib. The receptor set was obtained from a human donor with alopecia areata. Both conserved end residues are part of each CDR3. The D gene is left open where the match is weak. Rows may omit the clone size; those that give it use once, few, many or a size class.

>TRBV30|.|TRBJ1-3|.
CAWQRGSGNTIYF
TGTGCCTGGCAGAGGGGGTCTGGAAACACCATATATTTT
>TRBV30|.|TRBJ2-5|TRBD2
CAWSEGLADETQYF
TGTGCCTGGAGTGAAGGACTAGCGGACGAGACCCAGTACTTC
>TRBV7-9|.|TRBJ1-4|TRBD1
CASSETGQGYEKLFF
TGTGCCAGCAGCGAGACGGGACAGGGTTATGAAAAACTGTTTTTT
>TRBV30|once|TRBJ2-2|.
CAWATGVIGELFF
TGTGCCTGGGCTACGGGGGTAATCGGGGAGCTGTTTTTT
>TRBV7-2|.|TRBJ2-7|TRBD1
CASIPDRDGEQYF
TGTGCCAGCATCCCAGACAGGGATGGCGAGCAGTACTTC
>TRBV2|.|TRBJ2-5|.
CASQPEASALIETQYF
TGTGCCAGCCAACCTGAAGCATCGGCACTGATTGAGACCCAGTACTTC
>TRBV7-2|few|TRBJ1-5|.
CASSLFNQPQHF
TGTGCCAGCAGCTTATTTAATCAGCCCCAGCATTTT
>TRBV5-4|few|TRBJ1-5|.
CASSLDPQNQPQHF
TGTGCCAGCAGCTTAGACCCCCAGAACCAGCCCCAGCATTTT
>TRBV10-3|.|TRBJ2-1|TRBD2
CAISEAGVAYNEQFF
TGTGCCATCAGTGAAGCGGGAGTAGCCTACAATGAGCAGTTCTTC
>TRBV7-2|.|TRBJ2-1|TRBD2
CASSLGLAGDNEQFF
TGTGCCAGCAGCTTAGGACTAGCGGGAGACAATGAGCAGTTCTTC
>TRBV29-1|.|TRBJ2-1|.
CSVASGRSSYNEQFF
TGCAGCGTTGCATCAGGGAGGAGCTCCTACAATGAGCAGTTCTTC
>TRBV6-6|.|TRBJ2-1|.
CASSGSGWGNEQFF
TGTGCCAGCAGTGGCTCCGGTTGGGGGAATGAGCAGTTCTTC
>TRBV2|once|TRBJ2-1|TRBD2
CAPNGGSGHEQFF
TGTGCCCCCAACGGGGGGTCGGGGCATGAGCAGTTCTTC
>TRBV19|.|TRBJ2-4|TRBD2
CASSPASGIAKNIQYF
TGTGCCAGTAGTCCAGCTAGCGGAATAGCCAAAAACATTCAGTACTTC
>TRBV5-4|.|TRBJ2-7|TRBD2
CASSATSVAYEQYF
TGTGCCAGCAGCGCGACTAGCGTCGCCTACGAGCAGTACTTC
>TRBV2|.|TRBJ1-6|TRBD1
CASRTGVGSPLHF
TGTGCCAGCAGAACAGGGGTTGGGTCACCCCTCCACTTT
>TRBV30|.|TRBJ1-4|.
CAWRTNEKLFF
TGTGCCTGGAGGACTAATGAAAAACTGTTTTTT
>TRBV20-1|.|TRBJ1-2|.
CSARDSYGYTF
TGCAGTGCTAGAGATTCTTATGGCTACACCTTC
>TRBV25-1|few|TRBJ1-2|.
CASRTGAYGYTF
TGTGCCAGCAGGACGGGAGCCTATGGCTACACCTTC
>TRBV5-6|few|TRBJ2-3|.
CASSSGSLWRAQYF
TGTGCCAGCAGCTCAGGCTCCCTCTGGCGAGCGCAGTATTTT
>TRBV19|.|TRBJ2-3|.
CASSMRPRGDTQYF
TGTGCCAGTAGTATGAGACCCCGGGGAGATACGCAGTATTTT
>TRBV5-6|.|TRBJ2-6|.
CASSSGTGANVLTF
TGTGCCAGCAGCTCCGGGACTGGGGCCAACGTCCTGACTTTC
>TRBV30|.|TRBJ2-7|.
CAWSRGSSGSYEQYF
TGTGCCTGGAGCAGGGGGTCTAGCGGCTCCTACGAGCAGTACTTC
>TRBV5-1|few|TRBJ1-4|.
CASSFQGFTDEKLFF
TGCGCCAGCAGCTTCCAGGGGTTTACCGATGAAAAACTGTTTTTT
>TRBV2|few|TRBJ2-7|TRBD2
CATRREAGYEQYF
TGTGCGACCCGGCGGGAGGCGGGCTACGAGCAGTACTTC
>TRBV30|few|TRBJ1-5|.
CAWSVGRPGQPQHF
TGTGCCTGGAGTGTCGGCAGGCCCGGGCAGCCCCAGCATTTT
>TRBV4-1|.|TRBJ2-7|.
CASSLRQRAYEQYF
TGCGCCAGCAGCCTAAGGCAGCGGGCCTACGAGCAGTACTTC
>TRBV5-4|.|TRBJ1-2|.
CASSSDHYGYTF
TGTGCCAGCAGCTCCGACCACTATGGCTACACCTTC
>TRBV5-1|.|TRBJ2-2|TRBD1
CASSIGQGTNTGELFF
TGCGCCAGCAGCATAGGACAGGGAACGAACACCGGGGAGCTGTTTTTT